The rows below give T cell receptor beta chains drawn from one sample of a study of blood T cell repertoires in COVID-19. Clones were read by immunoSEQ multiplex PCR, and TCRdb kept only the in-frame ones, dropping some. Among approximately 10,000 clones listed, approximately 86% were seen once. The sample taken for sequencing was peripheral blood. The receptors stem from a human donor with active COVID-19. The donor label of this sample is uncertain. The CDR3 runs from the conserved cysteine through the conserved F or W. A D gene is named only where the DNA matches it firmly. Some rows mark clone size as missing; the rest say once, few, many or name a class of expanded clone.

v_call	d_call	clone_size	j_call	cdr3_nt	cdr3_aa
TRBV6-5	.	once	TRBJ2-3	TGTGCCAGCGTCCGAGACACCTCAGATACGCAGTATTTT	CASVRDTSDTQYF
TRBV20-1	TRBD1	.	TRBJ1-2	TGCAGTGCTAGTGGCCTCGGGACAGGGGGCGTCTATTCCTATGGCTACACCTTC	CSASGLGTGGVYSYGYTF
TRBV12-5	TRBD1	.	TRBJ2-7	TGTGCTACTGGGGACAGAGGGAGCTCCTACGAGCAGTACTTC	CATGDRGSSYEQYF
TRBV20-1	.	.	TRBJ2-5	TGCAGTGCTAGTAAGGAGGGGTTACAAGAGACCCAGTACTTC	CSASKEGLQETQYF
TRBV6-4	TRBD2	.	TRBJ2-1	TGTGCCAGCAGCCCCACTAGCGGGGAGTACAATGAGCAGTTCTTC	CASSPTSGEYNEQFF
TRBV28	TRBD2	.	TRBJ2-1	TGTGCCAGCAGTTCCGCCTTACTAGCGGGGTTGGGAGAGCAGTTCTTC	CASSSALLAGLGEQFF
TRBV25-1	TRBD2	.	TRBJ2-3	TGTGCCAGCAGTGAGGGTGGGGCTAGCGGGGGGAGAGATACGCAGTATTTT	CASSEGGASGGRDTQYF
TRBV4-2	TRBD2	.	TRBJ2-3	TGTGCCAGCAGCCAAGATGGTAGCCTAGCGGTGTCCACAGATACGCAGTATTTT	CASSQDGSLAVSTDTQYF
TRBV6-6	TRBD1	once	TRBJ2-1	TGTGCCAGCAGTTCAATAGGACAGGGGTCCTACAATGAGCAGTTCTTC	CASSSIGQGSYNEQFF
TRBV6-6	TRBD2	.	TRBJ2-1	TGTGCCAGCAGTTGGCTAGCGGGAATCTACAATGAGCAGTTCTTC	CASSWLAGIYNEQFF
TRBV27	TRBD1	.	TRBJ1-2	TGTGCCAGCAGTTTATCAGGACAGGGGTACTATGGCTACACCTTC	CASSLSGQGYYGYTF
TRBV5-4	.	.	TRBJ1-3	TGTGCCAGCAGCTTGGCCCCCCACTCTGGAAACACCATATATTTT	CASSLAPHSGNTIYF
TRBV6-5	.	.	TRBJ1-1	TGTGCCAGCCAGCTGGGGGGGGCGAGCACTGAAGCTTTCTTT	CASQLGGASTEAFF
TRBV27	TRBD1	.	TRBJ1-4	TGTGCCAGCAGTTCCAGACAGGGGACTAATGAAAAACTGTTTTTT	CASSSRQGTNEKLFF
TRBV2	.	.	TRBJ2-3	TGTGCCAGCAGTGAAGGGTCCGGGAGTAGCACAGATACGCAGTATTTT	CASSEGSGSSTDTQYF
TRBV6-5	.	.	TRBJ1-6	TGTGCCAGCAGCAGGGAAAGCTATAATTCACCCCTCCACTTT	CASSRESYNSPLHF
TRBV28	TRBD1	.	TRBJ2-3	TGTGCCAGCAGTCCACAGGGGCAAAGCACAGATACGCAGTATTTT	CASSPQGQSTDTQYF
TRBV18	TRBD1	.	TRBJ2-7	TGTGCCAGCTCACTAAAGGGAGGGACAGGGTTCTACGAGCAGTACTTC	CASSLKGGTGFYEQYF
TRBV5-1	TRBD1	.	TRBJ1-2	TGCGCCAGCAGCGGCGGACAGGCAGAGTATGGCTACACCTTC	CASSGGQAEYGYTF
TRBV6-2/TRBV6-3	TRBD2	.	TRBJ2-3	TGTGCCAGCAGTGGCGGGCGGGGAGGGGAGACAGATACGCAGTATTTT	CASSGGRGGETDTQYF
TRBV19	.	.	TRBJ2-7	TGTGCCAGTAGTATCGCGGCAGCCTCCTCCTACGAGCAGTACTTC	CASSIAAASSYEQYF
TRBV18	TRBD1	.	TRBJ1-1	TGTGCCAGCTCACCCGGACAGGGGAACACTGAAGCTTTCTTT	CASSPGQGNTEAFF
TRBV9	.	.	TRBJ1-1	TGTGCCAGCAGCGTAGACAGAAACACTGAAGCTTTCTTT	CASSVDRNTEAFF
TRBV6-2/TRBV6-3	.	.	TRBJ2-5	TGTGCCAGCAGTTATCGAGAGACCCAGTACTTC	CASSYRETQYF
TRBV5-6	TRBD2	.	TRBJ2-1	TGTGCCAGCAGCTTGCTGGGACTAGCGGGAGTAGATGAGCAGTTCTTC	CASSLLGLAGVDEQFF
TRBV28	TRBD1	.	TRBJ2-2	TGTGCCAGCAGGTCAGGGGGCCCGAACACCGGGGAGCTGTTTTTT	CASRSGGPNTGELFF
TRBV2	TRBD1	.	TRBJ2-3	TGTGCCAGCAGTACAGGGGCGGATACGCAGTATTTT	CASSTGADTQYF
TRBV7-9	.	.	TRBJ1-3	TGTGCCTTTCCCGACGAGGGTGCCTCTGGAAACACCATATATTTT	CAFPDEGASGNTIYF
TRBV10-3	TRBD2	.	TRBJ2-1	TGTGCCATCAGTGCAGGACTAGCGGGAGGAAAAGAGCAGTTCTTC	CAISAGLAGGKEQFF
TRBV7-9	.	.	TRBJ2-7	TGTGCCAGCAGCTTAGGCGCGGCGTTTCCCTACGAGCAGTACTTC	CASSLGAAFPYEQYF
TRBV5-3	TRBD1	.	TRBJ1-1	TGTGCCAGAATTTATCTTAGGACAGGGGGTATGAACACTGAAGCTTTCTTT	CARIYLRTGGMNTEAFF
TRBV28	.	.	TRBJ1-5	TGTGCCAGCAGTTCCCACAAATCAGGGTCGAGCCAGCCCCAGCATTTT	CASSSHKSGSSQPQHF
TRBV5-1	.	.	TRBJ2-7	TGCGCCAGCAGCGCCCGGACAGACCCTACCTACGAGCAGTACTTC	CASSARTDPTYEQYF
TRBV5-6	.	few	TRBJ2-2	TGTGCCAGCAGCTTTGTAGTGAACACCGGGGAGCTGTTTTTT	CASSFVVNTGELFF
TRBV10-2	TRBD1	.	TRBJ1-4	TGCGCCAGCAGTACCCAGGCCGGGACAGGAGTCTTTGCAACTAATGAAAAACTGTTTTTT	CASSTQAGTGVFATNEKLFF
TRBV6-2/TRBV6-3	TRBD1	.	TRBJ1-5	TGTGCCAGCAGTCTTGGACAGGGGGAAGCTCGGCCCCAGCATTTT	CASSLGQGEARPQHF
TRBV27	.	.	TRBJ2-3	TGTGCCAGCAGGTATCGGGATACGCAGTATTTT	CASRYRDTQYF
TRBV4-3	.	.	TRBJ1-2	TGCGCCAGCAGCCACACTAGACCCGGCGGCTACACCTTC	CASSHTRPGGYTF
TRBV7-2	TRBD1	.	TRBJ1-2	TGTGCCAGCAGCCCCCAGGGACAGGGGTATGGCTCGGTGTATGGCTACACCTTC	CASSPQGQGYGSVYGYTF
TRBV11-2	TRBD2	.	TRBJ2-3	TGTGCCAGCACCGCTAGCGGGAGAGGGACAGATACGCAGTATTTT	CASTASGRGTDTQYF
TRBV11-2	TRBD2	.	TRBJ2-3	TGTGCCAGCAGCACCAAACTAGCGGGAGTATCAGATACGCAGTATTTT	CASSTKLAGVSDTQYF
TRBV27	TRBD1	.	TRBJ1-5	TGTGCCAGCAGTCCGGGGACAGGGGGAAGTCAGCCCCAGCATTTT	CASSPGTGGSQPQHF
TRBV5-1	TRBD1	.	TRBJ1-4	TGCGCCAGCAGCGCCAGGGGGTCACCTAATGAAAAACTGTTTTTT	CASSARGSPNEKLFF
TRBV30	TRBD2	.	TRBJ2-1	TGTGCCTTTCTCTCCGGGGGACCTGGGACTAGCGGGGCCGCGTATGAGCAGTTCTTC	CAFLSGGPGTSGAAYEQFF
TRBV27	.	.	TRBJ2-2	TGTGCCAGCAGTAAGGTGCCAGGGGACACCGGGGAGCTGTTTTTT	CASSKVPGDTGELFF
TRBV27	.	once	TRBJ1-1	TGTGCCAGCAGCGGCAGGGGCACTGAAGCTTTCTTT	CASSGRGTEAFF
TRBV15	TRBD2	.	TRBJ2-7	TGTGCCACCAGCAGAGATTGGGGGGGAACCTACGAGCAGTACTTC	CATSRDWGGTYEQYF
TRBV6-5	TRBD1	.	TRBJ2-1	TGTGCCAGCAGCCCCGGGACAGTATACAATGAGCAGTTCTTC	CASSPGTVYNEQFF
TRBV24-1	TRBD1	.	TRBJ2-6	TGTGCCACCAGTGATTGGGGACAGCCCTCTGGGGCCAACGTCCTGACTTTC	CATSDWGQPSGANVLTF
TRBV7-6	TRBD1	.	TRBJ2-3	TGTGCCAGCAGCATTGGACAGGGAATGGGCACAGATACGCAGTATTTT	CASSIGQGMGTDTQYF
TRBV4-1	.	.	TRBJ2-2	TGCGCCAGCAGCCAAGACGAGATAAGGGGTGGCGGGGAGCTGTTTTTT	CASSQDEIRGGGELFF
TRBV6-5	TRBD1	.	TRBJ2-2	TGTGCCGCCTCCCGGACAGGCACCGGGGAGCTGTTTTTT	CAASRTGTGELFF
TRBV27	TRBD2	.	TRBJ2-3	TGTGCCAGCAGTTTATCTCCCGGACTAGCGGGGGGTGGAGATACGCAGTATTTT	CASSLSPGLAGGGDTQYF